Sequencing of this TCR beta chain was carried out in a study of blood T cell repertoires in COVID-19. From germline, CDR1 is SGHDT and CDR2 YYEEEE. The V end was cut by 6 bases, the J end by 0 bases, with 12 bases between. The CDR3 runs 14 residues. Profiled with immunoSEQ multiplex PCR; TCRdb holds only in-frame clones, not every one. The top ten clones hold around 4.4% of a sample with 300,000 to 350,000 clones, 90% of them seen once. This chain links TRBV5-6 with TRBJ1-1; D not certain. The source of this sequence is a woman aged 18 to 35 with acute COVID-19. The specimen sequenced was PBMCs or T cells enriched from blood (not recorded which). The CDR3: CASTPTGMNTEAFF. The CDR3 coding sequence is TGTGCCAGCACCCCGACCGGGATGAACACTGAAGCTTTCTTT.